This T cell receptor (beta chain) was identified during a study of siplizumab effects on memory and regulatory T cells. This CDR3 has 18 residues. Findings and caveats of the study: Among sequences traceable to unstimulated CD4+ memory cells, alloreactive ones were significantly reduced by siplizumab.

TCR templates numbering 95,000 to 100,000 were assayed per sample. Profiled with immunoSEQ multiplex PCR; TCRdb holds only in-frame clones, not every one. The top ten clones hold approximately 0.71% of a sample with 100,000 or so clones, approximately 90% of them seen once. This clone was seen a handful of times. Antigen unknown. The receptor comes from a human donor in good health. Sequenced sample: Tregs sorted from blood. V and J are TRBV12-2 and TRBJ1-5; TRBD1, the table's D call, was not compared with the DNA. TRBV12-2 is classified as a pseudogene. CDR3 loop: CASRLHWGRQLPNQPQHF. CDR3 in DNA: TGTGCAAGTCGCCTCCACTGGGGCCGACAGTTACCCAATCAGCCCCAGCATTTT.